This TCR beta chain was recovered during a study of T-cell memory formation after mild COVID-19. A few counts support this clonotype. One entry per CDR3 protein results from TCRdb running MiXCR on the 5' RACE reads. The sample records approximately 200,000 distinct CDR3 sequences, around 15% being singletons. The TCR sequence derives from an adult woman who had mild COVID-19 (a few samples of this study predate the infection). Cell type and time point are not known. Material for sequencing was PBMCs or a T cell subset sorted from them (not recorded which).

The CDR3 DNA follows: TGTGCCAGCAATGGGGGTAGAGAGCAGTTCTTC. Residues: CASNGGREQFF. The chain links TRBV6-5 to TRBJ2-1; D tentatively fits TRBD1 or TRBD2 (5 bases each). The CDR3 has 11 residues. CDR1 is MNHEY, CDR2 SVGAGI, per germline. The ends were cut back, 7 bases at V and 10 bases at J, with 11 bases in the middle.